The rows below give T cell receptor beta chains drawn from one sample of a study of T cells in Graves' hyperthyroidism and ophthalmopathy. TCRdb re-derived calls from the multiplex PCR reads in MiXCR, one entry per CDR3 protein. The sample holds about 740,000 distinct CDR3 sequences, 14% seen once. Specimen: blood. The receptor source for this set is a woman younger than 35 with Graves' hyperthyroidism. Each CDR3 is given with its conserved first and last residue.

j_call | cdr3_length | v_call | cdr3_aa
TRBJ2-1 | 19 | TRBV20-1 | CSARLGRWGNIERGNEQFF
TRBJ2-1 | 17 | TRBV4-1 | CASSQFSWIAGEDEQFF
TRBJ2-5 | 16 | TRBV7-8 | CASSALAAPRQETQYF
TRBJ1-3 | 12 | TRBV30 | CAWSVPGNTIYF
TRBJ1-3 | 16 | TRBV6-1 | CASSGQTSGPGNTIYF
TRBJ2-7 | 15 | TRBV19 | CASSSMPDRSYEQYF
TRBJ1-6 | 16 | TRBV12-3/TRBV12-4 | CASSFQGSSYNSPLHF
TRBJ1-1 | 13 | TRBV7-9 | CASSYNPGAEAFF
TRBJ2-1 | 13 | TRBV5-1 | CASSLGQGIEQFF
TRBJ2-2 | 14 | TRBV24-1 | CATRNSANTGELFF
TRBJ2-1 | 18 | TRBV6-1 | CASSHTSGRARTYNEQFF
TRBJ2-1 | 14 | TRBV10-3 | CAISAVATYNEQFF
TRBJ2-5 | 15 | TRBV6-1 | CASSGAASGEETQYF
TRBJ2-7 | 16 | TRBV6-1 | CASTEIGAGAEDEQYF
TRBJ2-7 | 14 | TRBV4-1 | CASSQTQSSYEQYF
TRBJ2-5 | 15 | TRBV6-1 | CASRPLAGHQETQYF
TRBJ2-1 | 15 | TRBV28 | CASSPPAGGFDEQFF
TRBJ1-2 | 13 | TRBV10-2 | CASSEPSNYGYTF
TRBJ1-2 | 14 | TRBV20-1 | CSARARTGDYGYTF
TRBJ2-1 | 14 | TRBV6-1 | CASYQGQGLGGQFF
TRBJ1-2 | 14 | TRBV12-3/TRBV12-4 | CASSSSRGNYGYTF
TRBJ1-5 | 15 | TRBV19 | CASSIEDLRNQPQHF
TRBJ2-3 | 17 | TRBV11-2 | CASSSSGAGSNTDTQYF
TRBJ1-1 | 11 | TRBV29-1 | CSVGGATEAFF
TRBJ2-7 | 12 | TRBV29-1 | CSVEGSTDEQYF
TRBJ2-5 | 16 | TRBV28 | CASSLRAFKGQETQYF
TRBJ2-7 | 18 | TRBV7-9 | CASSPGRGLAGGRYEQYF
TRBJ2-5 | 15 | TRBV7-3 | CASSTNPGQGATQYF
TRBJ1-2 | 13 | TRBV30 | CASRAGDLYGYTF
TRBJ2-5 | 15 | TRBV20-1 | CSASGLADNQETQYF
TRBJ1-2 | 14 | TRBV10-3 | CAISVDRDNYGYTF
TRBJ2-7 | 16 | TRBV13 | CASSPSYFKSSYEQYF
TRBJ2-7 | 18 | TRBV13 | CASSGGLAGYVRSYEQYF
TRBJ2-4 | 19 | TRBV25-1 | CASRPYGEGKGVGKNIQYF
TRBJ1-5 | 13 | TRBV5-6 | CASSFWEALPQHF
TRBJ2-7 | 15 | TRBV18 | CASSPLGSSNNEQYF
TRBJ1-3 | 12 | TRBV28 | CASTSGEYTIYF
TRBJ2-1 | 14 | TRBV27 | CASRRTSTYNEQFF
TRBJ2-3 | 15 | TRBV6-6 | CASSYIGTGPDTQYF
TRBJ2-7 | 13 | TRBV25-1 | CASTPGAAYEQYF
TRBJ1-4 | 15 | TRBV20-1 | CSARDPRGSNEKLFF
TRBJ2-7 | 12 | TRBV20-1 | CSGDRGSYEQYF
TRBJ1-1 | 14 | TRBV18 | CASSPQGRSTEAFF
TRBJ1-2 | 16 | TRBV24-1 | CATSDTGNSATYGYTF
TRBJ2-3 | 15 | TRBV29-1 | CSVDPRGGSTDTQYF
TRBJ2-3 | 14 | TRBV20-1 | CSGQTSGTLKKQYF
TRBJ2-3 | 16 | TRBV6-1 | CASSPGLAEPTDTQYF
TRBJ1-1 | 13 | TRBV28 | CASSLVRGLTAFF
TRBJ1-5 | 14 | TRBV28 | CASSSSTVNQPQHF
TRBJ2-7 | 13 | TRBV7-2 | CAGSYRDSPEQYF
TRBJ1-2 | 14 | TRBV7-8 | CASSPRLQLYGYTF
TRBJ2-1 | 14 | TRBV11-2 | CASSWGREVAEQFF
TRBJ2-7 | 13 | TRBV6-1 | CASTVASLYEQYF
TRBJ2-1 | 15 | TRBV10-1 | CASSGELAGVNEQFF
TRBJ2-5 | 14 | TRBV25-1 | CASSEPGTQETQYF
TRBJ2-7 | 15 | TRBV18 | CASSPPQGVSYEQYF
TRBJ2-7 | 13 | TRBV12-3/TRBV12-4 | CASSFGRGYEQYF
TRBJ1-4 | 15 | TRBV27 | CATRHAGTGNEKLFF
TRBJ1-6 | 17 | TRBV13 | CASSLGQALSYNSPLHF
TRBJ2-1 | 21 | TRBV30 | CWRAWSPGVAGPVYRYNEQFF